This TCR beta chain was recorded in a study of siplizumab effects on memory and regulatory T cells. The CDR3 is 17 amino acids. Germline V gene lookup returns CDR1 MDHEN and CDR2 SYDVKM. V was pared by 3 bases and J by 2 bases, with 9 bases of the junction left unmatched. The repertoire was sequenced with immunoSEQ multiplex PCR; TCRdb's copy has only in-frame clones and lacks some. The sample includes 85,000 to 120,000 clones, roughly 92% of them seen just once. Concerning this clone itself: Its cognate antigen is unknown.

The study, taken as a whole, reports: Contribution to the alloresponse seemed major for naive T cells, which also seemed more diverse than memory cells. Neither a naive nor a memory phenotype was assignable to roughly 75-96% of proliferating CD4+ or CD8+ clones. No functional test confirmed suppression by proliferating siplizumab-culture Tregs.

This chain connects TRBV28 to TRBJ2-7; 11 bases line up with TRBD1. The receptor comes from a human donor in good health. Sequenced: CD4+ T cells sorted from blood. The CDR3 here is CASSFPIRDRGTYEQYF. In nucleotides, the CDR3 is TGTGCCAGCAGTTTCCCAATTCGGGACAGGGGGACCTACGAGCAGTACTTC.